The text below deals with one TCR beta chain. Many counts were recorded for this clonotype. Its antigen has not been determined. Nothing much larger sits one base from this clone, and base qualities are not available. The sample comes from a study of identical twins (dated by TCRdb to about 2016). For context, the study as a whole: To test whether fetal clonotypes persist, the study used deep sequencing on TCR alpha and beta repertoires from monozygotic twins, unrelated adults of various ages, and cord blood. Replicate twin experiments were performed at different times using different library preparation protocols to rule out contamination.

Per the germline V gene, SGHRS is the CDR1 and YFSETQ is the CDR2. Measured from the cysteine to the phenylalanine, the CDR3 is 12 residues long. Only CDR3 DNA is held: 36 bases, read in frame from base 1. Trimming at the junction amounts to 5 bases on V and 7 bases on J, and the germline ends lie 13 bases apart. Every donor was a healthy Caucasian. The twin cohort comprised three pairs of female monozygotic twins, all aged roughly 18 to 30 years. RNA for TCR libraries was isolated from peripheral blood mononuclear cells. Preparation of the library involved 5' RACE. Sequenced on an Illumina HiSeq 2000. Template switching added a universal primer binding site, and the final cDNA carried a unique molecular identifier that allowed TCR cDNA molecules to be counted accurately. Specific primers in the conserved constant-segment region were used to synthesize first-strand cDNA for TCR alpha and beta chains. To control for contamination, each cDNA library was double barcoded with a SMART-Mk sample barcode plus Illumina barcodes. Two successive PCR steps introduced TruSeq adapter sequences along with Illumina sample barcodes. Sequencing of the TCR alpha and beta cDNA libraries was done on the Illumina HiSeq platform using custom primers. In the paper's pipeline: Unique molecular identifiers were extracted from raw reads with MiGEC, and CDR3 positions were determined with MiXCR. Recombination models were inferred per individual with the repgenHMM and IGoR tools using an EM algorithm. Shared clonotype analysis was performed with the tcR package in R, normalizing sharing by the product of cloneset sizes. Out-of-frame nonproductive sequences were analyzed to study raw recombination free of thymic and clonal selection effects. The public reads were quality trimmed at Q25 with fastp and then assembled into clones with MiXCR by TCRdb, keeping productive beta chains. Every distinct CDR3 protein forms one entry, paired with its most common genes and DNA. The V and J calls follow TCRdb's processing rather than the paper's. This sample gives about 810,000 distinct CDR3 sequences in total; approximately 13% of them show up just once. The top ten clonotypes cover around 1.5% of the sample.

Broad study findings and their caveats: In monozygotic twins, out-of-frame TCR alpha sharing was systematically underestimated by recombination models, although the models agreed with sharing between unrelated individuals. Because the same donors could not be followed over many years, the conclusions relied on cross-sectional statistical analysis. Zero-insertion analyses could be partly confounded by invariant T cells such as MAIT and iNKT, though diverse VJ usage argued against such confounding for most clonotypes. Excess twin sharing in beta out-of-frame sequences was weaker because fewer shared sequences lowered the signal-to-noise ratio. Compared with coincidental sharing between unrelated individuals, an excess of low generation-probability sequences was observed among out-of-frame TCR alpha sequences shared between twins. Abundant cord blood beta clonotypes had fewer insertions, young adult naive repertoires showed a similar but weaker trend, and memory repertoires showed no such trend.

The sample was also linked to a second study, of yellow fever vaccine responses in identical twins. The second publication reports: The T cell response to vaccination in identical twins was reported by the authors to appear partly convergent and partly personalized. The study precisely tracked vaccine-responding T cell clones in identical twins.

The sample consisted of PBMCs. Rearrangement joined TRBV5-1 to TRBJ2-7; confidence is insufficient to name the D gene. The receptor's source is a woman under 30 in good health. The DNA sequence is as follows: TGCGCCAGCAGAAGAGATCTGGGGGAGCAGTACTTC. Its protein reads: CASRRDLGEQYF.